The 19 T cell receptor beta chains reported below all come from one sample, sequenced in a study of vaccination and CD4 T cells after COVID-19. Cultured CD4+ T cells had their DNA profiled by the Oncomine TCR Beta short-read assay. Each CDR3 protein is one row after TCRdb ran MiXCR on the PCR reads. This table holds thousands of distinct CDR3 sequences, about 32% found once. Treatment noted: roughly 10-day PBMC culture with coronavirus spike peptide pools or control peptides (ViraFEST assay). No antigen has been assigned to these receptors. The starting material was CD4+ T cells from blood, cultured in vitro, obtained after SARS-CoV-2 vaccination. The receptors come from a human donor who had recovered from COVID-19.

By proportion, this clonotype is medium-sized. V gene TRBV6-2 or TRBV6-3 combines with J gene TRBJ1-5; D is perhaps TRBD1 (5 bases). There are 13 residues in the CDR3. Trimming removed 0 bases at V and 10 bases at J, with 10 bases between. Germline lookup yields CDR1 MNHEY and CDR2 SVGEGT. Here the CDR3 reads CASSYSREGPQHF. For the CDR3, the DNA is TGTGCCAGCAGTTACTCCAGGGAGGGCCCCCAGCATTTT.

The chain combines TRBV18 with TRBJ1-2; possibly TRBD1 for D (5 bases). Germline-derived CDR1 and CDR2 are KGHSH and LQKENI. The CDR3 has 16 residues. Between the trimmed V and J ends, which lost 0 bases and 6 bases, there was a span of 17 bases. For the CDR3, the DNA is TGTGCCAGCTCACCACCGCCCGGGGCTACGGGTAATGGCTACACCTTC. It yields the protein CASSPPPGATGNGYTF.

The V gene is TRBV27, the J gene TRBJ1-5, with a weak D call TRBD1 (6 bases). Trimming took 3 bases from V and 3 from J, leaving 12 bases between them. The CDR3 length is 15 residues. Germline loops: CDR1 MNHEY, CDR2 SMNVEV (reference sequence). The CDR3 DNA reads as TGTGCCAGCAGTTTGGTTACAGGGTACAATCAGCCCCAGCATTTT. It codes for CASSLVTGYNQPQHF.

The chain carries TRBV6-1 and TRBJ1-5, with D possibly TRBD1 on 5 matching bases. This CDR3 spans 14 amino acids. V gave up 11 bases and J gave up 1 base, with 15 bases separating them. CDR1 and CDR2 (germline): MNHNS, SASEGT. Here the CDR3 DNA reads TGTGCCGCCCGCGACCAGGGAAGCAATCAGCCCCAGCATTTT. It specifies CAARDQGSNQPQHF.

The table lists this clonotype with a few counts. The CDR3 reads CASSLRPGGANTEAFF. Written as DNA, the CDR3 is TGCGCCAGCAGCTTAAGGCCCGGGGGGGCCAACACTGAAGCTTTCTTT. V is TRBV5-1 and J is TRBJ1-1; weak D call: TRBD1 (6 bases). This CDR3 spans 16 amino acids. Trimming took off 2 bases at V and 2 bases at J, with 16 bases between the two ends. In germline, CDR1 is SGHRS, CDR2 YFSETQ.

This clonotype has a handful of counts. The chain couples TRBV6-1 to TRBJ1-5; 10 bases match TRBD1. This CDR3 has 14 residues. Germline lookup yields CDR1 MNHNS and CDR2 SASEGT. Germline trimming cut 6 bases from V and 2 bases from J; bases unmatched to any gene: 1. CDR3 coding DNA: TGTGCCAGCAGGACAGGGGGCGGCAATCAGCCCCAGCATTTT. It specifies CASRTGGGNQPQHF.

Only a few counts were recorded for this clonotype. The chain joins TRBV20-1 to TRBJ2-7; D possibly matches TRBD1 or TRBD2 (6 bases each). Trimming removed 2 bases from V and 0 bases from J, with 14 bases in between. The CDR3 has 15 residues. The germline V gene encodes CDR1 DFQATT and CDR2 SNEGSKA (reference sequence). The CDR3 sequence: CSARPRGVPSYEQYF. The CDR3 region has the DNA TGCAGTGCTAGACCAAGGGGGGTCCCCTCCTACGAGCAGTACTTC.

This chain connects TRBV11-1 to TRBJ2-5; D unclear. Germline CDR1 SGHAT, CDR2 FQDESV (reference sequence). Trimming took off 2 bases at V and 7 bases at J, with 14 bases between the two ends. The CDR3 extends over 14 amino acids. CDR3 amino acids: CASSLSSEKGTQYF. CDR3 nucleotides: TGTGCCAGCAGCTTAAGTTCCGAAAAGGGGACCCAGTACTTC. The full variable domain, its missing parts supplied by reference TRBV11-1 and TRBJ2-5, is EAEVAQSPRYKITEKSQAVAFWCDPISGHATLYWYRQILGQGPELLVQFQDESVVDDSQLPKDRFSAERLKGVDSTLKIQPAELGDSAMYLCASSLSSEKGTQYFGPGTRLLVL.

The DNA of the CDR3 is TGCAGTGCTAGTCGATCAGTGAACACTGAAGCTTTCTTT. It yields the protein CSASRSVNTEAFF. This chain links TRBV20-1 with TRBJ1-1; the D is unclear. CDR1 is DFQATT, CDR2 SNEGSKA, per germline (reference sequence). Trimming shortened V by 3 bases and J by 0 bases, and 8 bases separated the two germline ends. The CDR3 spans 13 residues.

This clonotype has a handful of counts. V usage is TRBV7-2 and J usage is TRBJ1-2; D remains unclear. This CDR3 contains 13 residues. Germline V lookup: CDR1 SGHTA, CDR2 FQGNSA. V was shortened by 2 bases and J by 8 bases, with 12 bases between the two germline ends. The CDR3 DNA reads TGTGCCAGCAGCTTACAAGGTCGTCAAGGCTACACCTTC. Amino acid sequence: CASSLQGRQGYTF.

The genes are TRBV10-1 and TRBJ2-5; D remains unclear. With 0 bases removed from V and 0 bases from J, the gap between germline ends came to 5 bases. Germline lookup yields CDR1 WNHNN and CDR2 SYGVQD (reference sequence). The CDR3 covers 14 residues. The CDR3 loop is CASSESGNQETQYF. The CDR3 DNA sequence: TGCGCCAGCAGTGAGTCAGGGAACCAAGAGACCCAGTACTTC.

CDR3 sequence reads: CASSFLPPETQYF. CDR3 coding DNA: TGTGCCAGCAGCTTTCTACCTCCTGAGACCCAGTACTTC. The V call is TRBV5-4, the J call TRBJ2-5, with D unresolved. The V gene's germline CDR1 is SGHNT and CDR2 YYREEE (reference sequence). This CDR3 contains 13 residues. V was pared by 2 bases and J by 5 bases, with 10 bases between.

The chain couples TRBV4-1 to TRBJ2-7, with TRBD2 as a possible D gene (6 bases). Germline CDR1 is MGHRA and CDR2 is YSYEKL. The length of the CDR3 is 16 residues. V was shortened by 0 bases and J by 3 bases, with 15 bases between the two germline ends. The CDR3 DNA follows: TGCGCCAGCAGCCAAGATCCCCAAACCGGGGGCTACGAGCAGTACTTC. Its protein is CASSQDPQTGGYEQYF.

This clonotype was seen a few times. The chain is built from TRBV6-2 or TRBV6-3 and TRBJ1-5; 8 bases are a match to TRBD1. The J segment lost 7 bases and the V segment lost 5 bases, leaving 10 bases of the junction unmatched. The CDR3 has 15 residues. CDR1 and CDR2 from the germline V gene are MNHEY and SVGEGT. CDR3 region: CASSALADRAQPQHF. CDR3 coding DNA: TGTGCCAGCAGTGCCCTCGCGGACAGGGCACAGCCCCAGCATTTT.

This rearrangement joins TRBV19 to TRBJ2-3, with 9 bases that match TRBD1. This CDR3 region has 15 residues. J gave up 1 base and V 5 bases, and 4 bases lay outside the gene matches. Germline CDR1 reads LNHDA; CDR2 reads SQIVND (reference sequence). The CDR3 bases are TGTGCCAGTAGTGGACAGGGGTTGGGCACAGATACGCAGTATTTT. Its translation: CASSGQGLGTDTQYF.

The chain has TRBV5-8 and TRBJ2-7; perhaps TRBD2 as D (7 bases). This CDR3 comprises 15 residues. Germline values: CDR1 SGHTS, CDR2 YDEGEE. With 4 bases removed from V and 2 bases from J, the gap between germline ends came to 16 bases. CDR3 nucleotides: TGTGCCAGCAGCCGTATGGAAGGGGGGGCCTACGAGCAGTACTTC. Encoded protein: CASSRMEGGAYEQYF.

The chain recombines TRBV11-3 with TRBJ2-7; D could derive from TRBD1 or TRBD2 (5 bases each). In germline, CDR1 is SGHNT, CDR2 YENEEA. Trimming removed 8 bases at V and 2 bases at J, with 13 bases between. The CDR3 runs 13 residues. The CDR3 DNA is TGTGCCAGCTCCTGGGGGAGCACCTACGAGCAGTACTTC. It is translated as CASSWGSTYEQYF.

The chain joins TRBV30 to TRBJ2-5; a possible D gene is TRBD1 (5 bases). The V and J ends lost 8 bases and 0 bases respectively, with 7 bases between them. This CDR3 spans 11 amino acids. The germline V gene encodes CDR1 GTSNPN and CDR2 SVGIG (reference sequence). DNA of the CDR3: TGTGCCCAGGGAAACCAAGAGACCCAGTACTTC. Protein: CAQGNQETQYF.

Sample share makes this clonotype medium-sized. CDR3 region: CASSLGRSSYNEQFF. CDR3 nucleotide sequence: TGTGCCAGTAGTCTTGGCAGGAGCTCCTACAATGAGCAGTTCTTC. The genes are TRBV19 and TRBJ2-1; D is unclear. Between the trimmed V and J ends, which lost 5 bases and 0 bases, there was a span of 11 bases. Germline lookup yields CDR1 LNHDA and CDR2 SQIVND (reference sequence). There are 15 residues in the CDR3.